The clone carrying this T cell receptor beta chain showed up many times. Antigen unknown. This specimen comes from a study of T cell repertoires in cytomegalovirus infection. Study-wide points: Totalled public TCR beta family frequency picked out people who carried CMV plus the relevant HLA.

The CDR3 runs to 13 residues. Per the germline V gene, CDR1 is SGHDN and CDR2 is FVKESK. The V and J ends lost 1 base and 4 bases respectively, with 7 bases between them. TCRdb re-called the reads through MiXCR, storing one row per CDR3 protein. The table includes some 220,000 distinct CDR3 sequences, 6.5% detected once. V is TRBV14 and J is TRBJ1-2; D perhaps matches TRBD1 (5 bases). The sequence was obtained from a human donor in good health (CMV status not recorded). Some clones in this sample may be carry-over from other donors' samples. The source material was PBMCs. DNA for the CDR3: TGTGCCAGCAGCCAAGGGGGGGTCTATGGCTACACCTTC. Encoded protein: CASSQGGVYGYTF.